A single sample is the source of the 31 T cell receptor beta chains below, sequenced in a study of T cells after yellow fever vaccination. TCRdb redid the calling of the 5' RACE reads with MiXCR, one entry per CDR3 protein. The sample records 360,000 or so distinct CDR3 sequences, approximately 10% being singletons. The starting material was PBMCs, obtained on the day of the first yellow fever vaccination. Receptor source: a man aged 18 to 30 who received the YFV17D yellow fever vaccine.

The chain combines TRBV20-1 with TRBJ2-5; the match to TRBD1 covers 7 bases. The germline CDR1 and CDR2 sequences are DFQATT and SNEGSKA (reference sequence). The CDR3 spans 19 residues. The V segment lost 0 bases and the J segment 2 bases; nucleotides outside the gene matches: 18. In DNA, the CDR3 is TGCAGTGCTAGAGATCTGGAAGGGACAGCGGCAACCCCTCAAGAGACCCAGTACTTC. Its translation is CSARDLEGTAATPQETQYF.

This clonotype came up a few times. V is TRBV27 and J is TRBJ1-6, with D tentatively TRBD1 (5 bases). Germline V gene sequence: CDR1 MNHEY, CDR2 SMNVEV (reference sequence). The CDR3 is 14 amino acids. The ends were cut back, 5 bases at V and 7 bases at J, with 12 bases in the middle. This chain's CDR3 is CASSIRVWNSPLHF. The CDR3 bases are TGTGCCAGCAGTATCAGGGTTTGGAATTCACCCCTCCACTTT.

The genes are TRBV6-1 and TRBJ1-1, with a weak D call TRBD1 (5 bases). This CDR3 spans 13 amino acids. Trimming removed 11 bases from V and 1 base from J, with 14 bases in between. Germline CDR1 MNHNS, CDR2 SASEGT. This CDR3 reads CAGGDGENTEAFF. The CDR3 nucleotides are TGTGCCGGGGGGGACGGAGAGAACACTGAAGCTTTCTTT.

This clonotype turned up a few times. The V gene is TRBV5-1, the J gene TRBJ1-1, with unresolved D. Germline V gene sequence: CDR1 SGHRS, CDR2 YFSETQ. This CDR3 has 17 amino acids. The germline V and J ends were trimmed by 3 bases and 3 bases, with 21 bases remaining between them. The CDR3 region has the DNA TGCGCCAGCAGCTCGGTTCGGGGAGTAATAAGTGACACTGAAGCTTTCTTT. It codes for CASSSVRGVISDTEAFF.

This clonotype was detected a few times. This rearrangement joins TRBV9 to TRBJ1-2; D call uncertain. The CDR3 is 13 residues long. Trimming cost V 8 bases and J 2 bases, with 13 bases left between them. Germline V CDR1 and CDR2: SGDLS, YYNGEE. CDR3 amino acids: CASSGIENYGYTF. The CDR3 coding sequence is TGTGCCAGTTCCGGAATCGAAAACTATGGCTACACCTTC.

CDR3 sequence: CASSYARGYEQYV. The CDR3 DNA follows: TGTGCCAGCAGTTATGCCAGGGGCTACGAGCAGTACGTC. The chain employs TRBV6-5 and TRBJ2-7; D might be TRBD1 (6 bases). Trimming removed 3 bases at V and 3 bases at J, with 9 bases between. The CDR3 runs 13 residues. CDR1 MNHEY and CDR2 SVGAGI come from the germline V gene.

The gene calls are TRBV27 and TRBJ2-1, with D tentatively TRBD1 or TRBD2 (5 bases each). CDR1 is MNHEY and CDR2 is SMNVEV in the germline V gene (reference sequence). The CDR3 is 16 residues long. V dropped 4 bases and J dropped 3 bases, with 16 bases sitting between them. The CDR3 loop reads CASSSLPGLGYNEQFF. The CDR3 bases are TGTGCCAGCAGTTCCCTCCCGGGGCTCGGCTACAATGAGCAGTTCTTC.

In this sample, this clonotype turned up a few times. The chain is built from TRBV10-3 and TRBJ1-4; D not resolved. The germline CDR1 and CDR2 sequences are ENHRY and SYGVKD. Trimming took off 0 bases at V and 3 bases at J, with 5 bases between the two ends. CDR3 length: 14 amino acids. The chain's CDR3 is CAISESASNEKLFF. CDR3 nucleotide sequence: TGTGCCATCAGTGAGTCGGCATCTAATGAAAAACTGTTTTTT.

In its sample, this clonotype was seen many times. The rearrangement links TRBV12-3 or TRBV12-4 to TRBJ2-1; TRBD1 is a possible D gene (6 bases). The CDR3 spans 15 residues. Between the trimmed V and J ends, which lost 1 base and 5 bases, there was a span of 12 bases. CDR3 loop: CASSLGGPTHNEQFF. The CDR3 DNA is TGTGCCAGCAGTTTAGGGGGGCCTACCCACAATGAGCAGTTCTTC.

The genes are TRBV6-5 and TRBJ2-2; D may match TRBD1 or TRBD2 (5 bases each). Germline loops: CDR1 MNHEY, CDR2 SVGAGI. V was pared by 2 bases and J by 0 bases, with 10 bases between. The CDR3 spans 16 residues. The CDR3 loop reads CASSYVRGPNTGELFF. CDR3 nucleotides: TGTGCCAGCAGTTACGTCCGGGGACCGAACACCGGGGAGCTGTTTTTT.

The rearrangement joins TRBV3-1 to TRBJ2-1; unclear D gene. Germline V gives CDR1 LGHDT, CDR2 YNNKEL (reference sequence). The CDR3 runs to 12 residues. Deletions cut 4 bases from V and 9 bases from J, with 10 bases between. The CDR3 loop reads CASSPAGLEQFF. In DNA, the CDR3 is TGTGCCAGCAGCCCCGCCGGGCTTGAGCAGTTCTTC.

The chain employs TRBV4-3 and TRBJ2-3; the D is unclear. Per germline, CDR1 LGHNA and CDR2 YSLEER. CDR3 size: 18 residues. The V gene lost 0 bases and the J gene lost 2 bases, with 18 bases spanning the gap. The CDR3 protein is CASSQDGQTKLLTDTQYF. CDR3 DNA sequence: TGCGCCAGCAGCCAAGATGGCCAAACTAAGCTGCTCACAGATACGCAGTATTTT.

The rearrangement links TRBV14 to TRBJ2-3; D tentatively reads TRBD1 or TRBD2 (6 bases each). CDR1 SGHDN and CDR2 FVKESK come from the germline V gene. CDR3 size: 15 residues. The V gene lost 1 base and the J gene lost 2 bases, with 10 bases spanning the gap. In DNA, the CDR3 is TGTGCCAGCAGCCAAGCCCGGGGGCCCACAGATACGCAGTATTTT. Translating it yields CASSQARGPTDTQYF.

This chain connects TRBV7-8 to TRBJ1-2; D not resolved. Trimming shortened V by 7 bases and J by 11 bases, and 5 bases separated the two germline ends. Germline V gene lookup returns CDR1 SGHVS and CDR2 FQNEAQ. The length of the CDR3 is 8 residues. CDR3 sequence reads: CASTPYTF. The CDR3 region has the DNA TGTGCCAGCACCCCATACACCTTC.

The chain links TRBV6-2 or TRBV6-3 to TRBJ1-1; D gene unclear. In germline, CDR1 is MNHEY, CDR2 SVGEGT. Trimming took off 7 bases at V and 4 bases at J, with 16 bases between the two ends. This CDR3 spans 14 amino acids. The CDR3 DNA follows: TGTGCCAGCACCGAGGCCACTCGAAGCACTGAAGCTTTCTTT. This sequence encodes CASTEATRSTEAFF.

The rearrangement links TRBV20-1 to TRBJ1-2; 7 nucleotides align to TRBD1. In germline, CDR1 is DFQATT, CDR2 SNEGSKA (reference sequence). The J segment lost 4 bases and the V segment lost 6 bases, leaving 8 bases of the junction unmatched. The CDR3 contains 13 residues. Here the CDR3 reads CSAARQGTYGYTF. The CDR3 nucleotides are TGCAGTGCCGCAAGACAGGGCACCTATGGCTACACCTTC.

This clonotype was seen only a few times. The CDR3, as DNA: TGTGCCAGCAGTTTCCGGCAGTCGGAGACCCAGTACTTC. Its protein is CASSFRQSETQYF. The V call is TRBV6-6, the J call TRBJ2-5, with D unclear. V dropped 4 bases and J dropped 5 bases, with 11 bases sitting between them. The CDR3 contains 13 residues. Germline V CDR1 and CDR2: MNHNY, SVGAGI (reference sequence).

This clonotype has more than one count but fewer than ten. The chain employs TRBV7-8 and TRBJ1-2; D is undetermined. Germline V gene sequence: CDR1 SGHVS, CDR2 FQNEAQ. The CDR3 runs to 15 residues. Trimming cost V 2 bases and J 6 bases, with 16 bases left between them. CDR3 sequence reads: CASSLTEGLQDGYTF. The CDR3 DNA is TGTGCCAGCAGCTTAACGGAAGGACTCCAGGATGGCTACACCTTC.

This clonotype occurred a few times. The chain is built from TRBV9 and TRBJ2-6; no reliable D call. V lost 3 bases and J lost 0, with 10 bases in between. Germline V gene data show CDR1 as SGDLS and CDR2 as YYNGEE. The length of the CDR3 is 16 residues. The CDR3 spells CASSAQHFSGANVLTF. The CDR3, as DNA: TGTGCCAGCAGCGCCCAACACTTCTCTGGGGCCAACGTCCTGACTTTC.

The rearrangement uses TRBV6-5 and TRBJ1-1, with D uncertain. Germline CDR1 MNHEY, CDR2 SVGAGI. The CDR3 is made up of 15 amino acids. V was pared by 2 bases and J by 0 bases, with 10 bases between. Here the CDR3 DNA reads TGTGCCAGCAGTTACGATAGGCGGATGAACACTGAAGCTTTCTTT. It specifies CASSYDRRMNTEAFF.

This clonotype has at least ten counts. This rearrangement joins TRBV12-3 or TRBV12-4 to TRBJ2-5; D possibly corresponds to TRBD1 (5 bases). V was trimmed by 5 bases and J by 4 bases, leaving 11 bases between them. CDR3 size: 13 residues. The CDR3 region is CASSMTAGETQYF. The CDR3 DNA sequence: TGTGCCAGCAGTATGACAGCAGGAGAGACCCAGTACTTC.

This clonotype was counted a few times. The rearrangement joins TRBV9 to TRBJ2-7; D gene ambiguous. The length of the CDR3 is 14 residues. CDR1 and CDR2 from the germline V gene are SGDLS and YYNGEE. The V end lost 2 bases, the J end lost 6 bases, and 15 bases lay between the germline ends. The CDR3 nucleotides are TGTGCCAGCAGCGTCCAGTCGACACCGGGCGAGCAGTACTTC. Translation: CASSVQSTPGEQYF. Combining the CDR3 with reference TRBV9 and TRBJ2-7 gives the whole variable domain DSGVTQTPKHLITATGQRVTLRCSPRSGDLSVYWYQQSLDQGLQFLIQYYNGEERAKGNILERFSAQQFPDLHSELNLSSLELGDSALYFCASSVQSTPGEQYFGPGTRLTVT.

The J gene is TRBJ1-5, the V gene TRBV6-1; D call uncertain. Trimming stripped 1 base from V and 1 base from J, with 8 bases between. The CDR3 spans 15 residues. Germline CDR1 reads MNHNS; CDR2 reads SASEGT. CDR3 sequence (DNA): TGTGCCAGCAGTGAAGATGGCAGGAGCAATCAGCCCCAGCATTTT. This translates into CASSEDGRSNQPQHF.

The rearrangement joins TRBV18 to TRBJ2-7, with D unresolved. The CDR3 runs to 15 residues. Germline loops: CDR1 KGHSH, CDR2 LQKENI. V was shortened by 1 base and J by 3 bases, with 13 bases between the two germline ends. CDR3 in DNA: TGTGCCAGCTCACCACGGCCCTCATCTGGCTACGAGCAGTACTTC. Translated, it gives CASSPRPSSGYEQYF. Full variable domain (rest looked up from reference TRBV18 and TRBJ2-7): NAGVMQNPRHLVRRRGQEARLRCSPMKGHSHVYWYRQLPEEGLKFMVYLQKENIIDESGMPKERFSAEFPKEGPSILRIQQVVRGDSAAYFCASSPRPSSGYEQYFGPGTRLTVT.

J is TRBJ2-5 and V is TRBV9, with D perhaps being TRBD1 or TRBD2 (5 bases each). CDR1 and CDR2 (germline): SGDLS, YYNGEE. The ends were cut back, 1 base at V and 4 bases at J, with 14 bases in the middle. The CDR3 is 15 amino acids. The CDR3 DNA reads TGTGCCAGCAGCGTAAGCCAGGGCCGGGGAGAGACCCAGTACTTC. Protein: CASSVSQGRGETQYF.

This clonotype was counted only a few times. The chain employs TRBV5-5 and TRBJ2-1, with 7 bases fitting TRBD2. The trim removed 4 bases at V and 0 bases at J, leaving 7 bases unmatched. CDR3 length equals 16 residues. The germline V gene encodes CDR1 SGHKS and CDR2 YYEKEE (reference sequence). In nucleotides, the CDR3 is TGTGCCAGCAGCGACCAAGCGGGGACCTCCTACAATGAGCAGTTCTTC. Amino acids: CASSDQAGTSYNEQFF.

In its sample, this clonotype was seen a few times. The chain carries TRBV5-6 and TRBJ2-7, with 8 bases fitting TRBD1. V was pared by 2 bases and J by 4 bases, with 5 bases of the junction left unmatched. This CDR3 spans 14 amino acids. Germline V lookup: CDR1 SGHDT, CDR2 YYEEEE. In DNA, the CDR3 is TGTGCCAGCAGCTTTCTGGGGACAGGATACGAGCAGTACGTC. This codes for CASSFLGTGYEQYV.

V and J are TRBV11-2 and TRBJ1-2; perhaps TRBD1 as D (5 bases). The length of the CDR3 is 13 residues. V was pared by 6 bases and J by 8 bases, with 16 bases between. Germline V gene data show CDR1 as SGHAT and CDR2 as FQNNGV. Here the CDR3 DNA reads TGTGCCAGCAGTAATTTCATCAGGGACGGCTACACCTTC. This gives the protein CASSNFIRDGYTF.

This clonotype was seen only a few times. CDR3 loop: CAIRIQGGNTIYF. As DNA, the CDR3 is TGTGCCATCAGGATACAGGGAGGAAACACCATATATTTT. The chain has TRBV10-3 and TRBJ1-3; a weak D match, TRBD1 (6 bases). Germline CDR1 is ENHRY and CDR2 is SYGVKD. The CDR3 consists of 13 residues. Between the trimmed V and J ends, which lost 6 bases and 4 bases, there was a span of 10 bases.

This clonotype was counted a few times. The V call is TRBV7-2, the J call TRBJ2-1; 7 positions match TRBD2. The CDR3 consists of 14 residues. Unmatched junction bases numbered 10, after V lost 6 bases and J lost 8 bases. Looked up from germline, CDR1 is SGHTA and CDR2 is FQGNSA. The CDR3 reads CASRPSGVLHEQFF. The CDR3 nucleotides are TGTGCCAGCAGACCCAGCGGGGTTCTTCATGAGCAGTTCTTC.

This clonotype was detected only a few times. The chain employs TRBV5-1 and TRBJ2-3; 7 bases match TRBD1. The CDR3 spans 14 residues. J was trimmed by 0 bases and V by 5 bases; bases with no gene match: 3. Germline CDR1 SGHRS, CDR2 YFSETQ. CDR3 sequence reads: CASRRGQSTDTQYF. For the CDR3, the DNA is TGCGCCAGCAGGAGGGGACAGAGCACAGATACGCAGTATTTT.